This passage covers 9 T cell receptor beta chains from one sample sequenced in a study of cytomegalovirus exposure and HLA in healthy donors. The PCR ran on 60 Vbeta and 13 Jbeta primers. Measured with immunoSEQ multiplex PCR; TCRdb has only the in-frame clones, and not every one. The sample table includes 45,000 to 60,000 clones. The material sequenced was PBMCs. Source of these receptors: a middle-aged woman in good health and CMV-seronegative.

The CDR3 DNA sequence: TGTGCCTGGAGTTACGGGGGCAAAAACATTCAGTACTTC. It codes for CAWSYGGKNIQYF. The chain is built from TRBV30 and TRBJ2-4, with D possibly matching TRBD2 (6 bases). This CDR3 is 13 amino acids long. Germline V gene sequence: CDR1 GTSNPN, CDR2 SVGIG (reference sequence). The V end lost 2 bases, the J end lost 3 bases, and 8 bases lay between the germline ends.

The chain has TRBV7-3 and TRBJ1-2; TRBD1 might be the D (5 bases). V was pared by 5 bases and J by 4 bases, with 17 bases between. The CDR3 has 15 amino acids. Germline CDR1 is SGHTA and CDR2 is FQGTGA. The CDR3 DNA is TGTGCCAGCAGCCCTAACGGTCAGGGCACCTATGGCTACACCTTC. It yields the protein CASSPNGQGTYGYTF.

The V and J genes are TRBV19 and TRBJ1-5, with 8 bases that match TRBD1. The germline CDR1 and CDR2 sequences are LNHDA and SQIVND (reference sequence). The CDR3 is made up of 13 amino acids. Losses at the gene ends were 7 bases for V and 7 bases for J; bases not matched to a gene: 6. The CDR3 protein is CASTLRGLQPQHF. The CDR3 nucleotides read TGTGCCAGTACTCTCAGGGGGCTCCAGCCCCAGCATTTT.

The chain is built from TRBV30 and TRBJ2-1; D gene unclear. With 4 bases removed from V and 5 bases from J, the gap between germline ends came to 12 bases. Germline CDR1 is GTSNPN and CDR2 is SVGIG (reference sequence). This CDR3 spans 13 amino acids. The CDR3 loop is CAWNPGQNNEQFF. In DNA form, the CDR3 reads TGTGCCTGGAACCCTGGGCAGAACAATGAGCAGTTCTTC.

The chain links TRBV28 to TRBJ1-5; tentatively, D is TRBD1 (6 bases). Trimming left V 5 bases short and J 0 bases short, with 14 bases between. Germline CDR1 is MDHEN and CDR2 is SYDVKM. This CDR3 has 16 residues. CDR3 protein: CASSLSGQISNQPQHF. The DNA of the CDR3 is TGTGCCAGCAGTCTATCCGGACAGATTAGCAATCAGCCCCAGCATTTT.

The V and J genes are TRBV19 and TRBJ1-6; weak D call: TRBD1 (6 bases). The CDR3 has 15 residues. Germline lookup yields CDR1 LNHDA and CDR2 SQIVND (reference sequence). Trimming stripped 5 bases from V and 6 bases from J, with 14 bases between. The CDR3 DNA reads as TGTGCCAGTAGTCAGTATACAGGGTTTAATTCACCCCTCCACTTT. Residues: CASSQYTGFNSPLHF.

V and J are TRBV27 and TRBJ2-2, with 12 bases identical to TRBD1. Germline assignment: CDR1 MNHEY and CDR2 SMNVEV (reference sequence). V gave up 6 bases and J gave up 4 bases; unmatched junction bases: 3. The CDR3 is 15 amino acids. Written as DNA, the CDR3 is TGTGCCAGCAGGGGACAGGGGGCTAGCACCGGGGAGCTGTTTTTT. As protein: CASRGQGASTGELFF.

The chain recombines TRBV28 with TRBJ2-7; TRBD1 agrees at 7 bases. V was pared by 4 bases and J by 0 bases, with 3 bases of the junction left unmatched. Per the germline V gene, CDR1 is MDHEN and CDR2 is SYDVKM. The CDR3 totals 14 residues. The CDR3 bases are TGTGCCAGCAGTTCGACAGGGCACTCCTACGAGCAGTACTTC. This translates into CASSSTGHSYEQYF.

The chain uses TRBV28 and TRBJ2-7; D call uncertain. Trimming removed 4 bases from V and 2 bases from J, with 3 bases in between. The CDR3 is 11 amino acids. Germline V gene data show CDR1 as MDHEN and CDR2 as SYDVKM. The CDR3 coding sequence is TGTGCCAGCAGTTCAGCCTACGAGCAGTACTTC. Its protein is CASSSAYEQYF.